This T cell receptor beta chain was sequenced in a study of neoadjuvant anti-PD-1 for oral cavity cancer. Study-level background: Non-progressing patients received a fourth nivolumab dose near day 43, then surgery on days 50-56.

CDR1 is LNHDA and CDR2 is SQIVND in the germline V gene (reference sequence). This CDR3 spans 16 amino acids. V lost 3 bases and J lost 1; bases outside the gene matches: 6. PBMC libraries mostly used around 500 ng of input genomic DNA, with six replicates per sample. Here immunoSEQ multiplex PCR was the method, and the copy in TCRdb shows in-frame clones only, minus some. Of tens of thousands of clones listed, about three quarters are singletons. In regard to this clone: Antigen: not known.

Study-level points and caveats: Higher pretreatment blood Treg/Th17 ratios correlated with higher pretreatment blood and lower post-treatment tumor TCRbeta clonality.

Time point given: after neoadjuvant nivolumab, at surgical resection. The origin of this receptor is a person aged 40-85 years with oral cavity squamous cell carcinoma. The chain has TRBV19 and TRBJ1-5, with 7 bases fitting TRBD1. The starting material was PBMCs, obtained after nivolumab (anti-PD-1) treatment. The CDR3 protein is CASSILGRGSNQPQHF. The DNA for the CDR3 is TGTGCCAGTAGTATCCTGGGCAGGGGGAGCAATCAGCCCCAGCATTTT.